Listed below are T cell receptor beta chains from one sample, sequenced in a study of Ad26.COV2.S vaccination and SARS-CoV-2 variants. Here immunoSEQ multiplex PCR was the method, and the copy in TCRdb shows in-frame clones only, minus some. The table shows over 300,000 clones, with roughly 85% occurring only once. The input for sequencing was peripheral blood, taken in a trial of Ad26.COV2.S vaccine versus placebo. The receptors here all came from a person between 18 and 60 years old who received the Ad26.COV2.S COVID-19 vaccine or a placebo. Each CDR3 is given with its conserved first and last residue. The order of the fields is clone size, D gene, V gene, J gene, CDR3 DNA, CDR3 protein. A D gene is named only where the DNA matches it firmly. Size values are once, few and many counts, or a class for expanded clones, and some rows have none.

abundance: -
d_gene: -
v_gene: TRBV6-5
j_gene: TRBJ2-3
CDR3nt: TGTGCCAGCAGCGTACTAGCAGGGGGGCCAGATACGCAGTATTTT
CDR3aa: CASSVLAGGPDTQYF

abundance: -
d_gene: TRBD1
v_gene: TRBV28
j_gene: TRBJ1-6
CDR3nt: TGTGCCAGCACCACCGGGACAGCCCTAAATTCACCCCTCCACTTT
CDR3aa: CASTTGTALNSPLHF

abundance: -
d_gene: -
v_gene: TRBV7-8
j_gene: TRBJ2-3
CDR3nt: TGTGCCAGCAGCTTAGCACCTTCCACAGATACGCAGTATTTT
CDR3aa: CASSLAPSTDTQYF

abundance: -
d_gene: -
v_gene: TRBV12-5
j_gene: TRBJ1-2
CDR3nt: TGTGCTAGTGGCCCCGAGGATCTCTATGGCTACACCTTC
CDR3aa: CASGPEDLYGYTF

abundance: few
d_gene: TRBD1
v_gene: TRBV24-1
j_gene: TRBJ2-7
CDR3nt: TGTGCCACCAGTGATCCGGGACAGGGGATTTACGAGCAGTACTTC
CDR3aa: CATSDPGQGIYEQYF

abundance: -
d_gene: TRBD1
v_gene: TRBV6-5
j_gene: TRBJ1-2
CDR3nt: TGTGCCAGCAGACGAGTAGGGGGCGCGGGTGGCTACACCTTC
CDR3aa: CASRRVGGAGGYTF

abundance: -
d_gene: TRBD2
v_gene: TRBV5-1
j_gene: TRBJ2-1
CDR3nt: TGCGCCAGCAGTGCAAGGCCGGGACTAGCGGGAGTGAGCTCCTACAATGAGCAGTTCTTC
CDR3aa: CASSARPGLAGVSSYNEQFF

abundance: once
d_gene: -
v_gene: TRBV6-1
j_gene: TRBJ1-2
CDR3nt: TGTGCCAGCAGTGAATCGGCGGGATATCGGCACTATGGCTACACCTTC
CDR3aa: CASSESAGYRHYGYTF

abundance: -
d_gene: -
v_gene: TRBV11-3
j_gene: TRBJ2-7
CDR3nt: TGTGCCAGCAGCCGGATCTCCCCTTCCAACGAGCAGTACTTC
CDR3aa: CASSRISPSNEQYF

abundance: -
d_gene: TRBD2
v_gene: TRBV5-1
j_gene: TRBJ2-1
CDR3nt: TGCGCCAGCAGCTCGACTAGCGCGTCAAGTGAGCAGTTCTTC
CDR3aa: CASSSTSASSEQFF

abundance: -
d_gene: -
v_gene: TRBV2
j_gene: TRBJ1-1
CDR3nt: TGTGCCAGCAATCGGGGGAACACTGAAGCTTTCTTT
CDR3aa: CASNRGNTEAFF

abundance: -
d_gene: -
v_gene: TRBV7-2
j_gene: TRBJ1-2
CDR3nt: TGTGCCAGCAGCTTGTACCTGGGGCTAGGCTATGGCTACACCTTC
CDR3aa: CASSLYLGLGYGYTF

abundance: few
d_gene: -
v_gene: TRBV19
j_gene: TRBJ1-2
CDR3nt: TGTGCCAGTAGTCCCGGGGGCTTCGGCTACACCTTC
CDR3aa: CASSPGGFGYTF

abundance: few
d_gene: -
v_gene: TRBV5-4
j_gene: TRBJ1-3
CDR3nt: TGTGCCAGCAGCTTACAGGGAGACTCTGGAAACACCATATATTTT
CDR3aa: CASSLQGDSGNTIYF

abundance: once
d_gene: -
v_gene: TRBV13
j_gene: TRBJ2-1
CDR3nt: TGTGCCAGCTCGACAGCCGGACCCTACAATGAGCAGTTCTTC
CDR3aa: CASSTAGPYNEQFF

abundance: -
d_gene: TRBD1
v_gene: TRBV6-6
j_gene: TRBJ1-6
CDR3nt: TGTGCCAGCAGTTACGGGACAGGGCCCCTTGAGGACTTT
CDR3aa: CASSYGTGPLEDF

abundance: once
d_gene: -
v_gene: TRBV4-2
j_gene: TRBJ2-7
CDR3nt: TGTGCCAGCAGCCAAAAAGGTTCTGAGGACGAGCAGTACTTC
CDR3aa: CASSQKGSEDEQYF

abundance: -
d_gene: TRBD2
v_gene: TRBV9
j_gene: TRBJ2-3
CDR3nt: TGTGCCAGCAGCGGGCGTAGCGGGACAGATACGCAGTATTTT
CDR3aa: CASSGRSGTDTQYF

abundance: -
d_gene: -
v_gene: TRBV5-4
j_gene: TRBJ1-1
CDR3nt: TGTGCCAGCAGCTTGGGGGTAGCCGGGCCCCACACTGAAGCTTTCTTT
CDR3aa: CASSLGVAGPHTEAFF

abundance: -
d_gene: TRBD1
v_gene: TRBV6-5
j_gene: TRBJ2-7
CDR3nt: TGTGCCAGCAGTTCCCGACAGGGGGCCTACGAGCAGTACTTC
CDR3aa: CASSSRQGAYEQYF

abundance: -
d_gene: TRBD1
v_gene: TRBV6-5
j_gene: TRBJ2-2
CDR3nt: TGTGCCAGCAGGGAGTGGACAGGAAACACCGGGGAGCTGTTTTTT
CDR3aa: CASREWTGNTGELFF

abundance: -
d_gene: -
v_gene: TRBV10-3
j_gene: TRBJ1-1
CDR3nt: TGTGCCATCAGTGGTATGGGTAGGACTGAAGCTTTCTTT
CDR3aa: CAISGMGRTEAFF

abundance: -
d_gene: -
v_gene: TRBV19
j_gene: TRBJ1-1
CDR3nt: TGTGCCAGTAGTATAGACGGGCTTTGGGCTTTCTTT
CDR3aa: CASSIDGLWAFF

abundance: -
d_gene: -
v_gene: TRBV4-2
j_gene: TRBJ2-3
CDR3nt: TGTGCCAGCAGTCGCGGAACAGATACGCAGTATTTT
CDR3aa: CASSRGTDTQYF

abundance: -
d_gene: TRBD2
v_gene: TRBV15
j_gene: TRBJ2-7
CDR3nt: TGTGCCACCAGCTGGGAGGGCAGGGACCACGAGCAGTACTTC
CDR3aa: CATSWEGRDHEQYF

abundance: few
d_gene: -
v_gene: TRBV10-3
j_gene: TRBJ1-3
CDR3nt: TGTGCCATCAGCCCAGACCCACGGAACACCATATATTTT
CDR3aa: CAISPDPRNTIYF